The table lists the clone carrying this TCR beta chain with many counts. What it binds is not known. The entry originates in a study of metastatic and nonmetastatic thyroid tumors. Study background: Where malignant and benign thyroid patients were concerned, repertoires were compared across blood and tumor or nodule tissue.

Overall study findings and caveats: When malignant thyroid tumors were compared with benign nodules, TCR beta diversity was reportedly significantly higher in the malignant tumors. This held in both blood and tumor samples.

All patients were untreated before thyroid surgery. TCRdb reprocessed the PCR reads via MiXCR. The sample yields around 30,000 clones, around 16% seen once. Trimming took 3 bases from V and 4 from J, leaving 10 bases between them. Germline CDR1 is SGHTA and CDR2 is FQGNSA. The CDR3 runs 13 residues. This rearrangement joins TRBV7-2 to TRBJ2-7, with no clear D. The sequence derives from a male donor with papillary thyroid cancer or a benign thyroid nodule (not recorded which). Some clones in this sample may be carry-over from other donors' samples. The sequenced material came from blood. As DNA, the CDR3 is TGTGCCAGCAGCTTCCCCGACAAATACGAGCAGTACTTC. This codes for CASSFPDKYEQYF.